The source of this T cell receptor beta chain is a study of patients and donors after allogeneic stem cell transplantation. TCRdb passed the RT-PCR reads through MiXCR, listing each CDR3 protein once. Of 920,000 or so distinct CDR3 sequences listed, approximately 18% were seen once; the top ten hold 6%. Per the germline V gene, CDR1 is DFQATT and CDR2 is SNEGSKA (reference sequence). V lost 5 bases and J lost 5; bases outside the gene matches: 11. This CDR3 has 15 amino acids. This receptor was obtained from a human donor who was either an allogeneic HSCT recipient or a stem cell or donor lymphocyte infusion donor (not recorded which). It is not recorded whose cells these are; they may come from a transplant donor. The source material was blood, either unsorted or a sorted T cell fraction (not recorded which). V is TRBV20-1 and J is TRBJ1-4; 7 positions agree with TRBD1. The CDR3 DNA is TGCAGTGCTCCGAAACCCGGGACAGAAAATGAAAAACTGTTTTTT. It yields the protein CSAPKPGTENEKLFF.